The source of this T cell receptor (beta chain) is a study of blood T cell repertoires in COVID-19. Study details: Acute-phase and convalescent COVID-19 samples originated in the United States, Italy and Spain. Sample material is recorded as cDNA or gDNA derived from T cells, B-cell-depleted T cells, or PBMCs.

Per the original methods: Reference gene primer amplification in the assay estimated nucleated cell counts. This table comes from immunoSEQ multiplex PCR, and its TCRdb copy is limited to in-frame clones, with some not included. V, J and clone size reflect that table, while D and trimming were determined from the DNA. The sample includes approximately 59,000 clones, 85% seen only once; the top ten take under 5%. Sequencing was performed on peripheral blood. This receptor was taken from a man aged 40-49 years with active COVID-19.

The CDR3 sequence is CASSTRSDTYEQYF. DNA for the CDR3: TGTGCCAGTAGTACCCGTTCGGACACCTACGAGCAGTACTTC. This sequence joins TRBV19 and TRBJ2-7; possibly TRBD1 for D (5 bases). The CDR3 loop spans 14 amino acids. Germline CDR1 is LNHDA and CDR2 is SQIVND (reference sequence). Trimming took 4 bases from V and 2 from J, leaving 12 bases between them.